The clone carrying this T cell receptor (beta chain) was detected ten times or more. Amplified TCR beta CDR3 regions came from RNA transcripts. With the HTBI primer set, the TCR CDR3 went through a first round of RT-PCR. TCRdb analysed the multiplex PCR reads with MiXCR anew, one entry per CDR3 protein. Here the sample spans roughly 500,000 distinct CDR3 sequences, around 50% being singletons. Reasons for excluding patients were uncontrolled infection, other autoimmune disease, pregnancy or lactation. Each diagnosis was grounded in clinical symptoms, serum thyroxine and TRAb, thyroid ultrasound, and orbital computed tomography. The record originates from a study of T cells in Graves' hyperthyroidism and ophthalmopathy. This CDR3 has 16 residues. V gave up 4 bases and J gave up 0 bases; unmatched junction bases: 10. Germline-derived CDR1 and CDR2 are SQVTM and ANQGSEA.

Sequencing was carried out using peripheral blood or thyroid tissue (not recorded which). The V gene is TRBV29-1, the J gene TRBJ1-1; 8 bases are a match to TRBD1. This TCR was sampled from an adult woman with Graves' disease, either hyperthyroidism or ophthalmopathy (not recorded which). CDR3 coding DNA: TGCAGCGTTGGGACAGGGAGGCCCGTGATGAACACTGAAGCTTTCTTT. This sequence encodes CSVGTGRPVMNTEAFF.